This T cell receptor (beta chain) was captured in a study of CD8+ T cells in alopecia areata. Study-wide context: Treated individuals took tofacitinib by mouth, 5 to 10 mg twice daily.

CDR1 and CDR2 (germline): SGHNT, YYREEE (reference sequence). V lost 4 bases and J lost 4, with 9 bases in between. The length of the CDR3 is 13 residues. The study team obtained lesional scalp punch biopsies and peripheral blood from alopecia areata patients. Researchers picked out CD4+ and CD8+ T cells from PBMCs by sorting. RNA was extracted and reverse transcribed into cDNA as the sequencing template. The repertoire was sequenced with immunoSEQ multiplex PCR; TCRdb's copy has only in-frame clones and lacks some. Found here are 180,000 or so clones, approximately 65% of them singletons; the top ten hold over 10%.

The sequencing used CD8+ T cells sorted from blood, collected at week 0. The sequence derives from a human donor with alopecia areata. The gene calls are TRBV5-4 and TRBJ2-1, with D uncertain. The CDR3 loop reads CASSRRGYNEQFF. The CDR3 DNA reads as TGTGCCAGCAGCCGCCGAGGTTACAATGAGCAGTTCTTC.